The subject of this entry is one TCR beta chain. Its target is unknown. The data were taken from a study of T cell responses to AZD1222 COVID-19 vaccine. Background on the study: Pooled in the analysis were second doses at about 4 or about 12 weeks. Study-level points and caveats: Nearly half of spike-specific TCRs reportedly target unmutated variant regions. CD4 TCRs covered the whole spike, strongest at regions 160-218 and 743-854.

The table came from immunoSEQ multiplex PCR; TCRdb's copy has only in-frame clones and leaves some out. The sample carries roughly 130,000 clones, about 91% recorded once. The CDR3 consists of 10 residues. V lost 6 bases and J 6 bases, leaving 6 bases between the germline ends. CDR1 and CDR2 (germline): SGDLS, YYNGEE. V usage is TRBV9 and J usage is TRBJ1-2; D ambiguous. Specimen: peripheral blood, collected on day 0 of AZD1222 vaccination. The TCR originated in an adult in good health. CDR3 in DNA: TGTGCCAGCAAGAGAGATGGCTACACCTTC. Its translation: CASKRDGYTF.